One sample yielded the 14 T cell receptor beta chains listed below, sequenced in a study of fetal regulatory T cell absence and autoimmunity. The data were produced by immunoSEQ multiplex PCR, yet TCRdb's version contains in-frame clones alone and is incomplete. The sample gives around 100,000 clones, 72% of which show up once; roughly 2% is in the top ten. The sample comprised pancreas tissue. These receptors came from a male donor with IPEX syndrome.

This clone is medium-sized within its sample. The chain employs TRBV21-1 and TRBJ2-7. TRBV21-1 counts as a pseudogene. This CDR3 region has 11 residues. The CDR3 bases are TGTGCCAGCGGGGGCTCCTACGAGCAGTACTTC. Encoded protein: CASGGSYEQYF.

V gene TRBV6-4 combines with J gene TRBJ1-1, with D unresolved. Germline values: CDR1 MRHNA, CDR2 SNTAGT. The CDR3 covers 13 residues. The ends were cut back, 0 bases at V and 4 bases at J, with 6 bases in the middle. CDR3 residues: CASSDSRGTEAFF. In DNA, the CDR3 is TGTGCCAGCAGTGACTCGAGAGGCACTGAAGCTTTCTTT.

This clone appeared a few times. This chain joins TRBV7-2 and TRBJ1-5, with TRBD1 as a possible D gene (6 bases). Germline V lookup: CDR1 SGHTA, CDR2 FQGNSA. The CDR3 loop spans 16 amino acids. Trimming pared 0 bases from V and 2 bases from J, leaving 11 bases between. The CDR3, as DNA: TGTGCCAGCAGCTTAGCAGGGGGTGCGGGCAATCAGCCCCAGCATTTT. This sequence encodes CASSLAGGAGNQPQHF.

This chain uses TRBV14 with TRBJ2-7; 7 bases align to TRBD1. The CDR3 runs to 17 residues. V trimming: 3 bases; J trimming: 7 bases; junction bases outside the gene matches: 18. Germline CDR1 SGHDN, CDR2 FVKESK. In DNA, the CDR3 is TGTGCCAGCAGCCAGTATAGTACTTCCCAGGGGGATTGGGAGCAGTACTTC. Translating it yields CASSQYSTSQGDWEQYF.

V usage is TRBV5-4 and J usage is TRBJ2-3; D uncertain. V gave up 4 bases and J gave up 1 base, with 13 bases separating them. The CDR3 covers 15 residues. CDR1 is SGHNT and CDR2 is YYREEE in the germline V gene (reference sequence). In nucleotides, the CDR3 is TGTGCCAGCAGCCGTCTATTTAAGGGCACAGATACGCAGTATTTT. Translated: CASSRLFKGTDTQYF.

The DNA of the CDR3 is TGTGCCAGCAGCCAAGATAGCGGGAGATTCACCTACGAGCAGTACTTC. This sequence encodes CASSQDSGRFTYEQYF. The chain combines TRBV4-2 with TRBJ2-7; 9 positions match TRBD2. This CDR3 is built from 16 residues. V was clipped by 0 bases and J by 2 bases; unmatched bases: 5. Germline-derived CDR1 and CDR2 are LGHNA and YNFKEQ.

The V and J genes are TRBV11-2 and TRBJ1-6; D is unresolved. CDR3 size: 14 residues. The V end lost 2 bases, the J end lost 0 bases, and 2 bases lay between the germline ends. Germline values: CDR1 SGHAT, CDR2 FQNNGV. In DNA, the CDR3 is TGTGCCAGCAGCTTACACTCCTATAATTCACCCCTCCACTTT. Its protein is CASSLHSYNSPLHF.

This sequence joins TRBV19 and TRBJ2-1; D perhaps matches TRBD2 (6 bases). V shed 1 base and J shed 10 bases, with 11 bases lying between them. Germline V gene sequence: CDR1 LNHDA, CDR2 SQIVND (reference sequence). CDR3 length: 13 amino acids. The CDR3 region has the DNA TGTGCCAGTAGTATAGGGGGACTGTCCGAGCAGTTCTTC. Protein sequence: CASSIGGLSEQFF.

This chain uses TRBV9 with TRBJ1-4, with 9 bases identical to TRBD1. The CDR3 is 14 amino acids. V lost 3 bases to trimming and J lost 8 bases; unmatched junction nucleotides: 5. Looked up from germline, CDR1 is SGDLS and CDR2 is YYNGEE. The CDR3: CASSAGQGEEKLFF. The CDR3 region has the DNA TGTGCCAGCAGCGCGGGACAGGGCGAGGAAAAACTGTTTTTT.

This clone was counted a single time. The chain joins TRBV5-6 to TRBJ2-7, with 10 bases aligning to TRBD2. Germline V lookup: CDR1 SGHDT, CDR2 YYEEEE. V lost 0 bases and J lost 1; bases outside the gene matches: 7. This CDR3 is 17 amino acids long. CDR3 in amino acids: CASSLDSGGIRSYEQYF. DNA for the CDR3: TGTGCCAGCAGCTTGGATAGCGGGGGGATTCGGTCCTACGAGCAGTACTTC.

This clone has only a few counts. The chain joins TRBV7-9 to TRBJ2-2; 9 bases agree with TRBD1. The germline CDR1 and CDR2 sequences are SEHNR and FQNEAQ (reference sequence). The CDR3 loop spans 15 amino acids. J was trimmed by 1 base and V by 3 bases; bases with no gene match: 0. CDR3 loop: CASSLTGGNTGELFF. CDR3 sequence (DNA): TGTGCCAGCAGCTTGACAGGGGGGAACACCGGGGAGCTGTTTTTT.

The V gene is TRBV11-3, the J gene TRBJ2-7; D is unclear. V was clipped by 2 bases and J by 2 bases, with 4 bases between them. The germline V gene has CDR1 SGHNT and CDR2 YENEEA. This CDR3 contains 12 residues. CDR3 loop: CASSLTTYEQYF. CDR3 bases: TGTGCCAGCAGCTTAACAACCTACGAGCAGTACTTC.

CDR3 region: CASTPYELGTDTQYF. DNA for the CDR3: TGTGCCAGCACTCCCTATGAGTTGGGCACAGATACGCAGTATTTT. V and J are TRBV6-1 and TRBJ2-3, with D hard to call. The ends were cut back, 7 bases at V and 1 base at J, with 15 bases in the middle. The CDR3 extends over 15 amino acids. Per germline, CDR1 MNHNS and CDR2 SASEGT.

The chain is built from TRBV11-2 and TRBJ2-7; D ambiguous. The V and J ends lost 3 bases and 4 bases respectively, with 7 bases between them. Per germline, CDR1 SGHAT and CDR2 FQNNGV. There are 12 residues in the CDR3. In nucleotides, the CDR3 is TGTGCCAGCAGCTTTTACCCATACGAGCAGTACTTC. As protein: CASSFYPYEQYF.